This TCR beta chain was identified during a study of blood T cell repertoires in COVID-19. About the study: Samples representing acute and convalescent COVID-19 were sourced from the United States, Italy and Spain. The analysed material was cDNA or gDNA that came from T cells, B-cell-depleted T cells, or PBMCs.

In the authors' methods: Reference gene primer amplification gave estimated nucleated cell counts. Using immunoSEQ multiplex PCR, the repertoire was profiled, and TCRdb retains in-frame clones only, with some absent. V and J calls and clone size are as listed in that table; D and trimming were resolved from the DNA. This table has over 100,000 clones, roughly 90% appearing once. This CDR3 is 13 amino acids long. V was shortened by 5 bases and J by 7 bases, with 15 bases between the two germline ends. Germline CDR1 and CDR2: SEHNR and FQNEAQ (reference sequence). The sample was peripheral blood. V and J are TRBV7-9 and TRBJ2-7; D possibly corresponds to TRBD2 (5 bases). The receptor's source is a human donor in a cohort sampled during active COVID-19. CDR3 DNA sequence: TGTGCCAGCAGCCGATCTCCGACGGGGGAGCAGTACTTC. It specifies CASSRSPTGEQYF.